The 22 T cell receptor beta chains presented below share a single source sample, sequenced in a study of CD8 T cells in cerebrospinal fluid in Alzheimer's disease. After re-calling the 10x single-cell sequencing reads, TCRdb lists one entry per CDR3 protein, DNA absent. The sample holds roughly 1,200 distinct CDR3 sequences. The sequencing sample was made of cerebrospinal fluid. Every receptor here comes from a human donor with Alzheimer's disease.

According to its frequency, this clonotype is medium-sized. V usage is TRBV5-1 and J usage is TRBJ2-7; TCRdb returns TRBD1, unconfirmable since there is no DNA. Germline CDR1 reads SGHRS; CDR2 reads YFSETQ. The CDR3 is 14 amino acids. CDR3 residues: CASSLIGTSHEQYF. Looking up the rest from reference TRBV5-1 and TRBJ2-7 gives the full variable domain: KAGVTQTPRYLIKTRGQQVTLSCSPISGHRSVSWYQQTPGQGLQFLFEYFSETQRNKGNFPGRFSGRQFSNSRSEMNVSTLELGDSALYLCASSLIGTSHEQYFGPGTRLTVT.

In terms of frequency, this clonotype is medium-sized. The CDR3 region is CASRDPGTGRETQYF. The rearrangement joins TRBV6-5 to TRBJ2-5; the D gene TCRdb calls, TRBD1, cannot be checked with no DNA. This CDR3 is built from 15 residues. Germline V gives CDR1 MNHEY, CDR2 SVGAGI.

In terms of frequency, this clonotype is medium-sized. The chain joins TRBV20-1 to TRBJ2-3; the TCRdb call, TRBD1, lacks DNA for checking. Germline CDR1 DFQATT, CDR2 SNEGSKA (reference sequence). The CDR3 sequence is 14 residues long. CDR3 protein: CSAPDPGGTDTQYF.

Its frequency marks this clonotype as medium-sized. The rearrangement links TRBV11-2 to TRBJ2-1; TCRdb picks TRBD1, but there is no DNA to check that call. Germline loops: CDR1 SGHAT, CDR2 FQNNGV. This CDR3 has 14 residues. Here the CDR3 reads CASSLRTANNEQFF.

This clonotype counts as hyperexpanded by frequency. V and J are TRBV20-1 and TRBJ1-5. The CDR3 sequence is 13 residues long. Looked up from germline, CDR1 is DFQATT and CDR2 is SNEGSKA (reference sequence). The CDR3 spells CSAGRGGRQPQHF.

This clonotype is called large based on its frequency. The rearrangement joins TRBV5-1 to TRBJ2-7; TCRdb proposes TRBD1, but this gene call is untestable without DNA. Germline values: CDR1 SGHRS, CDR2 YFSETQ. The CDR3 runs 12 residues. CDR3 protein: CASSGQGYEQYF.

The chain recombines TRBV19 with TRBJ1-5. Germline values: CDR1 LNHDA, CDR2 SQIVND (reference sequence). The CDR3 loop spans 14 amino acids. The CDR3 is CASSSAYSNQPQHF. The full variable domain, its missing parts supplied by reference TRBV19 and TRBJ1-5, is DGGITQSPKYLFRKEGQNVTLSCEQNLNHDAMYWYRQDPGQGLRLIYYSQIVNDFQKGDIAEGYSVSREKKESFPLTVTSAQKNPTAFYLCASSSAYSNQPQHFGDGTRLSIL.

Measured by frequency, this clonotype is medium-sized (0.01 to 0.1%). This chain uses TRBV7-3 with TRBJ1-5. Germline loops: CDR1 SGHTA, CDR2 FQGTGA. The length of the CDR3 is 18 residues. This CDR3 reads CASSLTDMFGSGNQPQHF.

According to its frequency, this clonotype is medium-sized. The chain employs TRBV2 and TRBJ1-1; as DNA is missing, the TRBD1 call by TCRdb cannot be tested. The CDR3 length is 14 residues. Germline values: CDR1 SNHLY, CDR2 FYNNEI. The CDR3 loop reads CASIRTGIGTEAFF.

Measured by frequency, this clonotype is medium-sized (0.01 to 0.1%). This sequence joins TRBV20-1 and TRBJ1-2. Germline CDR1 reads DFQATT; CDR2 reads SNEGSKA (reference sequence). CDR3 length equals 14 residues. This CDR3 reads CSARDTWTSGGYTF.

This clonotype shows up as medium-sized (0.01 to 0.1%) by frequency. This chain joins TRBV20-1 and TRBJ2-7; TCRdb proposes TRBD1, but this gene call is untestable without DNA. This CDR3 spans 17 amino acids. Germline-derived CDR1 and CDR2 are DFQATT and SNEGSKA (reference sequence). The CDR3 spells CSARGRNAGTGGREQYF.

By frequency, this clonotype registers medium-sized. The chain employs TRBV5-1 and TRBJ2-1; TCRdb indicates TRBD2, and absent DNA this call remains unverified. The CDR3 is 15 residues long. Germline V gives CDR1 SGHRS, CDR2 YFSETQ. The CDR3 loop reads CASSPVPAGGNEQFF.

This clonotype counts as medium-sized by frequency. The chain recombines TRBV5-1 with TRBJ1-4; TCRdb outputs TRBD1, but without DNA this stays unchecked. The CDR3 has 14 residues. The germline V gene has CDR1 SGHRS and CDR2 YFSETQ. This CDR3 reads CASSRDGTNEKLFF. The full variable domain, in which reference TRBV5-1 and TRBJ1-4 provide the parts outside the CDR3, is KAGVTQTPRYLIKTRGQQVTLSCSPISGHRSVSWYQQTPGQGLQFLFEYFSETQRNKGNFPGRFSGRQFSNSRSEMNVSTLELGDSALYLCASSRDGTNEKLFFGSGTQLSVL.

This clonotype is labeled medium-sized based on frequency. The chain combines TRBV2 with TRBJ1-2; TCRdb indicates TRBD1, and absent DNA this call remains unverified. The V gene's germline CDR1 is SNHLY and CDR2 FYNNEI. The length of the CDR3 is 15 residues. CDR3: CASTSGQGLGHGYTF.

The CDR3 is CASTLRLLSGNTIYF. The chain combines TRBV19 with TRBJ1-3. This CDR3 contains 15 residues. CDR1 is LNHDA, CDR2 SQIVND, per germline (reference sequence).

In terms of frequency, this clonotype is large (0.1 to 1%). The rearrangement uses TRBV5-1 and TRBJ2-5; TCRdb picks TRBD2, but there is no DNA to check that call. There are 14 residues in the CDR3. Germline CDR1 and CDR2: SGHRS and YFSETQ. The CDR3 protein is CASSTGLASETQYF.

In terms of frequency, this clonotype is medium-sized. This sequence joins TRBV27 and TRBJ1-4. Per germline, CDR1 MNHEY and CDR2 SMNVEV (reference sequence). This CDR3 region has 14 residues. CDR3 loop: CASSFAGTGEKLFF.

Measured by frequency, this clonotype is medium-sized. This chain connects TRBV6-2 or TRBV6-3 to TRBJ2-7; TCRdb picks TRBD1, but there is no DNA to check that call. Germline CDR1 and CDR2: MNHEY and SVGEGT. The CDR3 runs to 16 residues. The CDR3 loop reads CASSDPGQVSSYEQYF.

This clonotype is deemed large by its frequency. V is TRBV27 and J is TRBJ2-7. CDR1 MNHEY and CDR2 SMNVEV come from the germline V gene (reference sequence). This CDR3 region has 13 residues. CDR3 protein: CASSFQGTYEQYF.

This clonotype is deemed large (0.1 to 1%) by its frequency. This sequence joins TRBV7-2 and TRBJ1-2; the TRBD1 assignment by TCRdb is unverifiable without DNA. The CDR3 sequence is 17 residues long. Per the germline V gene, CDR1 is SGHTA and CDR2 is FQGNSA. CDR3 sequence: CASSLAGGTGRNFGYTF.

According to its frequency, this clonotype is medium-sized. The chain combines TRBV3-1 with TRBJ2-5; TCRdb proposes TRBD1, but this gene call is untestable without DNA. The germline CDR1 and CDR2 sequences are LGHDT and YNNKEL (reference sequence). CDR3 length: 16 residues. The CDR3 sequence is CASSQESAGPLWTQYF.

Measured by frequency, this clonotype is large. The chain is built from TRBV2 and TRBJ2-5. The CDR3 has 15 amino acids. The germline V gene has CDR1 SNHLY and CDR2 FYNNEI. CDR3 region: CASSEWRSNQETQYF.